The 30 T cell receptor beta chains given below trace back to one sample, sequenced in a study of graft-versus-host responses after intestinal transplantation. Assay used: immunoSEQ multiplex PCR; TCRdb lists only in-frame clones, some missing. This table holds about 85,000 clones, around 83% found once. What these receptors recognize is not known. Sequenced material: unstimulated CD8+ T cells sorted from spleen or lymph node cells, taken before intestinal transplant. All receptors derive from a human donor who received an intestinal transplant.

The gene calls are TRBV2 and TRBJ1-5; no reliable D call. The CDR3 has 14 residues. CDR1 is SNHLY, CDR2 FYNNEI, per germline. V dropped 2 bases and J dropped 9 bases, with 14 bases sitting between them. CDR3 in amino acids: CASSEFWVLGPQHF. In DNA form, the CDR3 reads TGTGCCAGCAGTGAATTCTGGGTCCTGGGGCCCCAGCATTTT.

The chain couples TRBV14 to TRBJ2-5; TRBD1 or TRBD2 may be the D gene (6 bases each). Germline V gene data show CDR1 as SGHDN and CDR2 as FVKESK. CDR3 length: 15 residues. Trimming pared 5 bases from V and 4 bases from J, leaving 17 bases between. The CDR3 nucleotides are TGTGCCAGCAGCTACCTTCGGGGGCCGGGAGAGACCCAGTACTTC. This sequence encodes CASSYLRGPGETQYF.

The chain employs TRBV27 and TRBJ2-1, with D perhaps TRBD1 (6 bases). The germline V gene encodes CDR1 MNHEY and CDR2 SMNVEV (reference sequence). Between the trimmed V and J ends, which lost 2 bases and 8 bases, there was a span of 16 bases. The CDR3 is 15 residues long. The CDR3 loop reads CASSLEGQKFHEQFF. The CDR3 coding sequence is TGTGCCAGCAGTTTAGAGGGACAAAAGTTCCATGAGCAGTTCTTC.

The V call is TRBV5-1, the J call TRBJ2-7; TRBD1 matches at 8 bases. The J segment lost 3 bases and the V segment lost 4 bases, leaving 9 bases of the junction unmatched. This CDR3 region has 15 residues. Germline CDR1 reads SGHRS; CDR2 reads YFSETQ. CDR3 loop: CASSPDRGDLYEQYF. The CDR3 DNA reads TGCGCCAGCAGCCCTGACAGGGGAGACCTCTACGAGCAGTACTTC.

The rearrangement links TRBV19 to TRBJ2-3; possible D gene TRBD2, 7 bases. The V end lost 7 bases, the J end lost 6 bases, and 26 bases lay between the germline ends. CDR3 length: 17 amino acids. Per the germline V gene, CDR1 is LNHDA and CDR2 is SQIVND (reference sequence). The CDR3 loop is CASMGALSAGPLDTQYF. In nucleotides, the CDR3 is TGTGCCAGTATGGGGGCTTTGTCAGCGGGACCTCTGGATACGCAGTATTTT.

V usage is TRBV6-5 and J usage is TRBJ1-2; D possibly corresponds to TRBD1 (5 bases). The CDR3 totals 12 residues. V lost 4 bases, J lost 2 bases, and 5 bases lay in between. Per the germline V gene, CDR1 is MNHEY and CDR2 is SVGAGI. The CDR3 DNA is TGTGCCAGCAGTTGGGACAACTATGGCTACACCTTC. It encodes CASSWDNYGYTF.

This clone was counted a single time. The same CDR3 is also encoded by other DNA sequences in this sample. The chain is built from TRBV9 and TRBJ2-2; no clear D gene. The CDR3 length is 13 residues. Germline assignment: CDR1 SGDLS and CDR2 YYNGEE. V was cut by 5 bases and J by 6 bases, with 11 bases left in between. The CDR3 coding sequence is TGTGCCAGCAGTCCCCCTTTATCCGGGGAGCTGTTTTTT. Its protein product is CASSPPLSGELFF.

The V call is TRBV4-1, the J call TRBJ1-2, with D unclear. V was shortened by 0 bases and J by 4 bases, with 15 bases between the two germline ends. Germline values: CDR1 MGHRA, CDR2 YSYEKL. The CDR3 totals 16 residues. CDR3 protein: CASSQDRQTTPYGYTF. For the CDR3, the DNA is TGCGCCAGCAGCCAAGATCGGCAGACAACCCCCTATGGCTACACCTTC.

V gene TRBV6-1 combines with J gene TRBJ2-5, with TRBD1 as a possible D gene (6 bases). The length of the CDR3 is 16 residues. From germline, CDR1 is MNHNS and CDR2 SASEGT. Trimming left V 2 bases short and J 0 bases short, with 13 bases between. The CDR3, as DNA: TGTGCCAGCAGTGAACCGGACAGCCGGTACCAAGAGACCCAGTACTTC. This translates into CASSEPDSRYQETQYF.

This sequence joins TRBV5-1 and TRBJ1-2; D uncertain. Germline CDR1 reads SGHRS; CDR2 reads YFSETQ. The V gene lost 3 bases and the J gene lost 1 base, with 7 bases spanning the gap. CDR3 length equals 13 residues. The CDR3 loop is CASSWKRNYGYTF. The CDR3 DNA reads TGCGCCAGCAGCTGGAAACGTAACTATGGCTACACCTTC. The variable domain in full, with the rest retrieved from reference TRBV5-1 and TRBJ1-2, is KAGVTQTPRYLIKTRGQQVTLSCSPISGHRSVSWYQQTPGQGLQFLFEYFSETQRNKGNFPGRFSGRQFSNSRSEMNVSTLELGDSALYLCASSWKRNYGYTFGSGTRLTVV.

This clone was seen a few times. The V and J genes are TRBV12-5 and TRBJ1-1; no clear D gene. The CDR3 is 13 residues long. Germline CDR1 is LGHNT and CDR2 is FRNRAP. Trimming removed 4 bases at V and 0 bases at J, with 6 bases between. CDR3 sequence: CASGSGMNTEAFF. In nucleotides, the CDR3 is TGTGCTAGTGGTTCCGGGATGAACACTGAAGCTTTCTTT.

The sample holds one count of this clone. The chain couples TRBV15 to TRBJ1-2; D might be TRBD1 (6 bases). There are 14 residues in the CDR3. V was shortened by 0 bases and J by 7 bases, with 12 bases between the two germline ends. Germline-derived CDR1 and CDR2 are LNHNV and YYDKDF (reference sequence). CDR3 amino acids: CATSREARGGGYTF. CDR3 in DNA: TGTGCCACCAGCAGAGAGGCCAGGGGTGGTGGCTACACCTTC.

The genes are TRBV6-5 and TRBJ1-6; no clear D gene. Between the trimmed V and J ends, which lost 6 bases and 6 bases, there was a span of 12 bases. The CDR3 runs 14 residues. Germline V gives CDR1 MNHEY, CDR2 SVGAGI. In DNA form, the CDR3 reads TGTGCCAGCAGCCCGATACAGAGTAATTCACCCCTCCACTTT. Translating gives CASSPIQSNSPLHF.

The J gene is TRBJ2-1, the V gene TRBV2; 12 nucleotides line up with TRBD2. CDR1 is SNHLY, CDR2 FYNNEI, per germline. The CDR3 has 23 amino acids. J gave up 2 bases and V 0 bases, and 20 bases lay outside the gene matches. CDR3 sequence: CASSEARFVTSGSQGAPYNEQFF. The CDR3 DNA reads as TGTGCCAGCAGTGAAGCTAGGTTTGTGACTAGCGGGAGTCAGGGGGCCCCCTACAATGAGCAGTTCTTC.

This rearrangement joins TRBV29-1 to TRBJ1-2; no firm D call. Trimming cost V 4 bases and J 0 bases, with 15 bases left between them. Germline V CDR1 and CDR2: SQVTM, ANQGSEA. The CDR3 spans 15 residues. CDR3 residues: CSVAPGRVSNYGYTF. In nucleotides, the CDR3 is TGCAGCGTTGCTCCTGGACGGGTCTCTAACTATGGCTACACCTTC.

CDR3 loop: CASRITGSRINEAFF. The CDR3 nucleotides are TGTGCCAGCAGGATTACAGGGAGTCGGATCAACGAAGCTTTCTTT. The chain is built from TRBV6-6 and TRBJ1-1; TRBD1 might be the D (6 bases). Germline CDR1 reads MNHNY; CDR2 reads SVGAGI (reference sequence). The V gene lost 6 bases and the J gene lost 8 bases, with 22 bases spanning the gap. The CDR3 spans 15 residues.

This sequence joins TRBV18 and TRBJ2-3; a possible D gene is TRBD2 (5 bases). V dropped 5 bases and J dropped 4 bases, with 13 bases sitting between them. This CDR3 comprises 14 residues. Germline V gene data show CDR1 as KGHSH and CDR2 as LQKENI. CDR3 DNA: TGTGCCAGCTCAGTTCTCCCGAGGGCAGATACGCAGTATTTT. This encodes CASSVLPRADTQYF.

The chain employs TRBV7-6 and TRBJ2-3; the D gene is possibly TRBD1 (5 bases). Germline CDR1 is SGHVS and CDR2 is FNYEAQ. The CDR3 runs 13 residues. V lost 0 bases to trimming and J lost 5 bases, with 6 bases between them. The CDR3 bases are TGTGCCAGCAGCTTAGCAAGGGGAGATACGCAGTATTTT. It specifies CASSLARGDTQYF.

The chain combines TRBV28 with TRBJ2-7; D uncertain. V was trimmed by 7 bases and J by 0 bases, leaving 13 bases between them. The CDR3 covers 14 residues. CDR1 is MDHEN, CDR2 SYDVKM, per germline. The CDR3 DNA reads as TGTGCCAGCAAGTTAACTTCCAGCTCCTACGAGCAGTACTTC. It specifies CASKLTSSSYEQYF. The complete variable domain, with remaining parts taken from reference TRBV28 and TRBJ2-7, reads DVKVTQSSRYLVKRTGEKVFLECVQDMDHENMFWYRQDPGLGLRLIYFSYDVKMKEKGDIPEGYSVSREKKERFSLILESASTNQTSMYLCASKLTSSSYEQYFGPGTRLTVT.

The J gene is TRBJ2-7, the V gene TRBV28, with D perhaps matching TRBD2 (6 bases). The CDR3 covers 14 residues. Trimming left V 6 bases short and J 0 bases short, with 12 bases between. Germline V CDR1 and CDR2: MDHEN, SYDVKM. CDR3 residues: CASREPSASYEQYF. The CDR3 nucleotides are TGTGCCAGCAGGGAACCTAGCGCCTCCTACGAGCAGTACTTC.

The rearrangement joins TRBV6-5 to TRBJ2-3, with a weak D call TRBD1 (6 bases). The length of the CDR3 is 13 residues. Germline V gene sequence: CDR1 MNHEY, CDR2 SVGAGI. V lost 8 bases and J lost 0, with 9 bases in between. In nucleotides, the CDR3 is TGTGCCAGCGAAGGGGGAAGCACAGATACGCAGTATTTT. This encodes CASEGGSTDTQYF.

This chain uses TRBV27 with TRBJ2-6; D is unresolved. CDR3 length equals 15 residues. Germline V gene data show CDR1 as MNHEY and CDR2 as SMNVEV (reference sequence). Deletions cut 2 bases from V and 2 bases from J, with 7 bases between. The CDR3 here is CASSLATPGANVLTF. The CDR3 nucleotides read TGTGCCAGCAGTTTAGCGACACCTGGGGCCAACGTCCTGACTTTC.

This clone has more than one count but fewer than ten. The chain uses TRBV27 and TRBJ2-7; 10 nucleotides match TRBD1. Germline V gene sequence: CDR1 MNHEY, CDR2 SMNVEV (reference sequence). V was pared by 7 bases and J by 5 bases, with 8 bases of the junction left unmatched. The CDR3 is 14 amino acids. CDR3 bases: TGTGCCAGCAAAAACCCGGGACAGGGGAACGAGCAGTACTTC. Protein product: CASKNPGQGNEQYF.

The chain carries TRBV15 and TRBJ1-5; D gene uncertain. From germline, CDR1 is LNHNV and CDR2 YYDKDF (reference sequence). The V gene lost 1 base and the J gene lost 5 bases, with 12 bases spanning the gap. The length of the CDR3 is 15 residues. CDR3 loop: CATSRAENPDQPQHF. The CDR3 DNA reads as TGTGCCACCAGCAGAGCAGAGAACCCCGATCAGCCCCAGCATTTT. Combining the CDR3 with reference TRBV15 and TRBJ1-5 gives the whole variable domain DAMVIQNPRYQVTQFGKPVTLSCSQTLNHNVMYWYQQKSSQAPKLLFHYYDKDFNNEADTPDNFQSRRPNTSFCFLDIRSPGLGDTAMYLCATSRAENPDQPQHFGDGTRLSIL.

The chain couples TRBV5-6 to TRBJ1-5; the D is unclear. The CDR3 has 15 amino acids. Germline loops: CDR1 SGHDT, CDR2 YYEEEE. Trimming stripped 2 bases from V and 3 bases from J, with 12 bases between. The CDR3 nucleotides read TGTGCCAGCAGCTTTTTGGGTGTCGCCAATCAGCCCCAGCATTTT. As protein: CASSFLGVANQPQHF.

The chain combines TRBV5-4 with TRBJ1-6, with unresolved D. Trimming took off 3 bases at V and 11 bases at J, with 9 bases between the two ends. Germline CDR1 reads SGHNT; CDR2 reads YYREEE (reference sequence). This CDR3 is 12 amino acids long. The CDR3 reads CASSSSGTPLHF. Written as DNA, the CDR3 is TGTGCCAGCAGCTCCTCGGGGACACCCCTCCACTTT.

V is TRBV28 and J is TRBJ2-7; D possibly corresponds to TRBD2 (7 bases). The germline V gene has CDR1 MDHEN and CDR2 SYDVKM. The V gene lost 5 bases and the J gene lost 4 bases, with 18 bases spanning the gap. The CDR3 length is 15 residues. CDR3 in amino acids: CASSPGLGGYYEQYF. Here the CDR3 DNA reads TGTGCCAGCAGTCCCGGACTAGGGGGGTATTACGAGCAGTACTTC.

The V call is TRBV4-2, the J call TRBJ2-4; 15 bases map to TRBD2. Trimming took 3 bases from V and 1 from J; bases not matched to a gene: 4. Per germline, CDR1 LGHNA and CDR2 YNFKEQ. The CDR3 is 18 residues long. The CDR3 loop is CASSQGLAGGYAKNIQYF. The CDR3 region has the DNA TGTGCCAGCAGCCAGGGACTAGCGGGGGGCTACGCCAAAAACATTCAGTACTTC.

The chain joins TRBV4-1 to TRBJ2-5; D is ambiguous. The CDR3 loop spans 14 amino acids. The V end was cut by 4 bases, the J end by 1 base, with 10 bases between. Germline CDR1 is MGHRA and CDR2 is YSYEKL. CDR3 residues: CASSLQTFQETQYF. The CDR3 region has the DNA TGCGCCAGCAGCCTCCAGACCTTCCAAGAGACCCAGTACTTC.

The chain combines TRBV6-5 with TRBJ2-7; D not resolved. V shed 2 bases and J shed 0 bases, with 11 bases lying between them. The CDR3 has 15 amino acids. The germline gives CDR1 MNHEY, CDR2 SVGAGI. CDR3 region: CASSYRDGFSYEQYF. The DNA for the CDR3 is TGTGCCAGCAGTTACAGGGATGGCTTCTCCTACGAGCAGTACTTC.